This TCR beta chain was recorded in a study of T cell repertoires in cytomegalovirus infection. About the research overall: Based on public TCR beta signatures, there were indications of CMV infection and of a matching HLA type.

Worth noting for this clonotype: Its antigen is not identified.

A single record per CDR3 protein comes from TCRdb applying MiXCR to the reads. The sample shows some 560,000 distinct CDR3 sequences, 40% of them seen only once. CDR3 length equals 14 residues. Trimming took 5 bases from V and 2 from J; bases not matched to a gene: 6. The chain couples TRBV12-3 or TRBV12-4 to TRBJ2-7; TRBD1 agrees at 7 bases. The sequencing used cultured PBMCs, collected from culture after CMV antigen stimulation. The TCR was taken from a human donor in good health (CMV status not recorded). Some clones in this sample may be carry-over from other donors' samples. The CDR3 sequence: CASSVYGQAYEQYF. DNA for the CDR3: TGTGCCAGCAGTGTATACGGACAGGCCTACGAGCAGTACTTC.